This T cell receptor beta chain was observed in a study of T cells in localized non-small cell lung cancer. Points from the study as a whole: Clonality peaked in uninvolved adjacent lung rather than tumor.

This table comes from immunoSEQ multiplex PCR, and its TCRdb copy is limited to in-frame clones, with some not included. The sample lists fewer than 25,000 clones; approximately 84% were seen once. Losses at the gene ends were 3 bases for V and 3 bases for J; bases not matched to a gene: 6. The CDR3 sequence is 15 residues long. Germline V gene sequence: CDR1 LGHNA, CDR2 YSLEER. Notes on this clone: Its specificity is unknown.

The genes are TRBV4-3 and TRBJ2-7, with 9 bases aligning to TRBD2. The source is a male donor at least 60 years old with stage II squamous cell lung carcinoma. The material was peripheral blood, obtained before any cancer treatment. The CDR3, as DNA: TGCGCCAGCAGCCAGGCCCTAGCGGGGAACTACGAGCAGTACTTC. Translating gives CASSQALAGNYEQYF.